What follows are 16 T cell receptor beta chains derived from one specimen sequenced in a study of blood T cell repertoires in COVID-19. Generated by immunoSEQ multiplex PCR, the TCRdb table keeps only in-frame clones and is missing some. The data hold some 200,000 clones, with about 93% observed a single time. The sequenced material came from peripheral blood. These receptors were obtained from a man aged 25 to 40 with COVID-19, enrolled during active disease.

V is TRBV27 and J is TRBJ1-4; unclear D gene. The CDR3 is made up of 14 amino acids. Trimming removed 8 bases at V and 0 bases at J, with 10 bases between. From germline, CDR1 is MNHEY and CDR2 SMNVEV (reference sequence). The CDR3 nucleotides are TGTGCCAGCGGAGGAGTTGCAACTAATGAAAAACTGTTTTTT. Protein sequence: CASGGVATNEKLFF.

The chain links TRBV3-1 (or the pseudogene TRBV3-2) to TRBJ2-7, with 13 bases aligning to TRBD2. Per the germline V gene, CDR1 is LGHDT and CDR2 is YNNKEL (reference sequence). V trimming: 7 bases; J trimming: 1 base; junction bases outside the gene matches: 4. This CDR3 spans 15 amino acids. The CDR3 DNA sequence: TGTGCCAGCACCAGGGGACTAGCGGGGTCCTACGAGCAGTACTTC. Its protein product is CASTRGLAGSYEQYF.

This rearrangement joins TRBV5-1 to TRBJ2-2, with D perhaps matching TRBD1 (6 bases). The CDR3 is 16 amino acids. Looked up from germline, CDR1 is SGHRS and CDR2 is YFSETQ. Trimming removed 6 bases at V and 1 base at J, with 16 bases between. The CDR3 loop reads CASTASPGQNTGELFF. In DNA form, the CDR3 reads TGCGCCAGCACCGCGAGTCCGGGACAGAACACCGGGGAGCTGTTTTTT.

V is TRBV19 and J is TRBJ2-3; TRBD2 matches 9 bases. Trimming cost V 3 bases and J 2 bases; bases outside gene matches: 6. CDR3 length: 16 residues. CDR1 and CDR2 from the germline V gene are LNHDA and SQIVND (reference sequence). The DNA of the CDR3 is TGTGCCAGTAGTATTGGTTCTAGCGGGGTCACAGATACGCAGTATTTT. Amino acid sequence: CASSIGSSGVTDTQYF.

The chain is built from TRBV3-1 (or the pseudogene TRBV3-2) and TRBJ2-7; no reliable D call. This CDR3 is 11 amino acids long. Trimming took off 1 base at V and 5 bases at J, with 3 bases between the two ends. Looked up from germline, CDR1 is LGHDT and CDR2 is YNNKEL (reference sequence). The CDR3 here is CASSQGHEQYF. In DNA form, the CDR3 reads TGTGCCAGCAGCCAAGGGCACGAGCAGTACTTC.

This chain connects TRBV5-1 to TRBJ2-1, with 7 positions matching TRBD1. Germline CDR1 reads SGHRS; CDR2 reads YFSETQ. V lost 3 bases and J lost 6; bases outside the gene matches: 9. The CDR3 is 15 residues long. CDR3: CASSYAGTASNEQFF. The CDR3 DNA reads TGCGCCAGCAGCTACGCCGGGACAGCGTCCAATGAGCAGTTCTTC.

The CDR3 region is CASSRDSSNYGYTF. DNA for the CDR3: TGTGCCAGCTCACGGGACAGCTCTAACTATGGCTACACCTTC. The chain is built from TRBV18 and TRBJ1-2; TRBD1 agrees at 7 bases. CDR1 KGHSH and CDR2 LQKENI come from the germline V gene. The J segment lost 0 bases and the V segment lost 4 bases, leaving 2 bases of the junction unmatched. There are 14 residues in the CDR3.

The chain is built from TRBV10-3 and TRBJ1-5; D call uncertain. V was cut by 0 bases and J by 1 base, with 16 bases left in between. Germline V gene sequence: CDR1 ENHRY, CDR2 SYGVKD. There are 18 residues in the CDR3. This chain's CDR3 is CAISESPPRGWSNQPQHF. CDR3 in DNA: TGTGCCATCAGTGAGTCGCCCCCTCGGGGATGGAGCAATCAGCCCCAGCATTTT.

The rearrangement uses TRBV4-1 and TRBJ1-4; 11 nucleotides line up with TRBD1. This CDR3 contains 15 residues. Germline values: CDR1 MGHRA, CDR2 YSYEKL. The junction had 1 base not matched to a gene; V was cut back by 6 bases and J by 1 base. DNA of the CDR3: TGCGCCAGCAGAGGGACAGGGGGAACTAATGAAAAACTGTTTTTT. Residues: CASRGTGGTNEKLFF.

The chain has TRBV4-1 and TRBJ2-5; 10 nucleotides agree with TRBD2. There are 17 residues in the CDR3. Germline CDR1 reads MGHRA; CDR2 reads YSYEKL. V was pared by 0 bases and J by 5 bases, with 9 bases of the junction left unmatched. The CDR3 loop reads CASSQDGSGGAYETQYF. The CDR3 DNA is TGCGCCAGCAGCCAAGATGGGAGCGGGGGGGCATATGAGACCCAGTACTTC.

The rearrangement links TRBV14 to TRBJ2-3; 8 bases fit TRBD1. Unmatched junction bases numbered 7, after V lost 4 bases and J lost 4 bases. The CDR3 loop spans 15 amino acids. The V gene's germline CDR1 is SGHDN and CDR2 FVKESK. Here the CDR3 reads CASSRRDRGPDTQYF. CDR3 DNA: TGTGCCAGCAGCCGCAGAGACAGGGGCCCAGATACGCAGTATTTT. The variable domain in full, with the rest retrieved from reference TRBV14 and TRBJ2-3, is EAGVTQFPSHSVIEKGQTVTLRCDPISGHDNLYWYRRVMGKEIKFLLHFVKESKQDESGMPNNRFLAERTGGTYSTLKVQPAELEDSGVYFCASSRRDRGPDTQYFGPGTRLTVL.

The rearrangement uses TRBV7-6 and TRBJ1-1, with 9 bases matching TRBD1. In germline, CDR1 is SGHVS, CDR2 FNYEAQ. The CDR3 totals 16 residues. Trimming removed 2 bases from V and 2 bases from J; junction bases left unmatched: 6. The CDR3 region has the DNA TGTGCCAGCAGCTTAAGAATGGGACAGGGAAACACTGAAGCTTTCTTT. Translating it yields CASSLRMGQGNTEAFF.

The chain joins TRBV9 to TRBJ2-7, with D possibly matching TRBD2 (5 bases). Trimming stripped 6 bases from V and 0 bases from J, with 13 bases between. Germline CDR1 reads SGDLS; CDR2 reads YYNGEE. The CDR3 runs 14 residues. Here the CDR3 DNA reads TGTGCCAGCACCAAGGACTGGAGCTCCTACGAGCAGTACTTC. This gives the protein CASTKDWSSYEQYF.

This clone is a singleton in its sample. The rearrangement joins TRBV10-1 to TRBJ2-7; D is unresolved. V lost 0 bases to trimming and J lost 3 bases, with 6 bases between them. CDR1 WNHNN and CDR2 SYGVQD come from the germline V gene (reference sequence). The CDR3 loop spans 13 amino acids. The CDR3 bases are TGCGCCAGCAGTGAGTCGGGCAACTACGAGCAGTACTTC. It translates to CASSESGNYEQYF.

This clone was picked up one time. The rearrangement uses TRBV27 and TRBJ2-1, with a tentative D call TRBD1 (6 bases). The CDR3 contains 14 residues. The V gene lost 5 bases and the J gene lost 4 bases, with 12 bases spanning the gap. Looked up from germline, CDR1 is MNHEY and CDR2 is SMNVEV (reference sequence). Here the CDR3 reads CASSPWTVYNEQFF. CDR3 DNA: TGTGCCAGCAGTCCATGGACAGTTTACAATGAGCAGTTCTTC.

This clone was seen just once. The CDR3 loop is CASSSGRGHGVGNQPQHF. CDR3 sequence (DNA): TGTGCCAGCAGTTCCGGCAGGGGGCACGGCGTTGGCAATCAGCCCCAGCATTTT. This chain connects TRBV28 to TRBJ1-5, with 8 positions matching TRBD1. V trimming: 4 bases; J trimming: 2 bases; junction bases outside the gene matches: 13. The CDR3 is 18 amino acids. CDR1 is MDHEN, CDR2 SYDVKM, per germline.